This TCR beta chain was captured in a study of early T cells in non-severe SARS-CoV-2 infection. Study background: Sequencing of bulk RNA from unsorted whole blood was done, without chain pairing. Study-wide findings and caveats: Private and CD4 specificities were missed by VDJdb matching, which favored anti-spike CD8 responses.

This clonotype was found many times. Its antigen is still unknown. This CDR3 spans 14 amino acids. In germline, CDR1 is DFQATT, CDR2 SNEGSKA (reference sequence). Trimming stripped 5 bases from V and 3 bases from J, with 17 bases between. As part of library construction, unique molecular identifiers were attached to individual cDNA molecules. TCRdb itself ran the 5' RACE reads through MiXCR, one entry per CDR3 protein. The sample contains 24,000 or so distinct CDR3 sequences, less than 7% of which appear only once. This TCR came from an adult who was a healthcare worker with PCR-confirmed SARS-CoV-2 infection or an uninfected control (not recorded which). Sequenced sample: whole blood. The V and J genes are TRBV20-1 and TRBJ2-7; D perhaps matches TRBD2 (6 bases). The CDR3 region has the DNA TGCAGTGCTCCGTTTCTAGGAGGGATCTACGAGCAGTACTTC. Translated: CSAPFLGGIYEQYF.